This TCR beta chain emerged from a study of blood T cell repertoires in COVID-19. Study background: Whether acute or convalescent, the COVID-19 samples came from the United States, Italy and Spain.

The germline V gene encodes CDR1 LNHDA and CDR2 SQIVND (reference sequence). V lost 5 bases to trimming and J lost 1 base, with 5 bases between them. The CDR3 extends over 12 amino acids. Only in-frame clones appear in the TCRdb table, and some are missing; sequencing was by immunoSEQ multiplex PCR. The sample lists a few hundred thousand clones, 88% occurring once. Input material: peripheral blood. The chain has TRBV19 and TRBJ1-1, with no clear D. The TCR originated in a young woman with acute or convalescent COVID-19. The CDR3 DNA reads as TGTGCCAGTAGTCGGGAGAACACTGAAGCTTTCTTT. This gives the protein CASSRENTEAFF.